This T cell receptor (beta chain) was captured in a study of T cells of healthy individuals. This clonotype was seen a few times. MiXCR, applied by TCRdb to the 5' RACE reads, yields one record per CDR3 protein. The table shows about 96,000 distinct CDR3 sequences, with roughly 18% occurring only once. There are 15 residues in the CDR3. V was pared by 1 base and J by 4 bases, with 13 bases between. The germline V gene has CDR1 LGHNA and CDR2 YSLEER. This receptor was obtained from a human donor in good health. The J gene is TRBJ1-2, the V gene TRBV4-3, with unresolved D. As DNA, the CDR3 is TGCGCCAGCAGCCAAGTAGTTCGTACCTCCTATGGCTACACCTTC. This gives the protein CASSQVVRTSYGYTF.